These 15 T cell receptor beta chains originate from one sample sequenced in a study of blood T cell repertoires in COVID-19. This table comes from immunoSEQ multiplex PCR, and its TCRdb copy is limited to in-frame clones, with some not included. The data show 120,000 to 150,000 clones, more than 70% seen once. Sequenced input: peripheral blood. The receptor set was obtained from a man aged 55 to 70 with active or convalescent COVID-19.

The rearrangement uses TRBV19 and TRBJ1-6; D is unclear. Germline V lookup: CDR1 LNHDA, CDR2 SQIVND (reference sequence). Trimming stripped 7 bases from V and 11 bases from J, with 12 bases between. CDR3 size: 12 residues. The CDR3 DNA follows: TGTGCCAGTAATCAGGTTGATGCACCCCTCCACTTT. It specifies CASNQVDAPLHF.

The CDR3 reads CAISPNLSNQPQHF. CDR3 DNA sequence: TGTGCCATCAGTCCAAATCTAAGCAATCAGCCCCAGCATTTT. The J gene is TRBJ1-5, the V gene TRBV10-3, with D unclear. Deletions cut 5 bases from V and 1 base from J, with 9 bases between. Per the germline V gene, CDR1 is ENHRY and CDR2 is SYGVKD. The CDR3 extends over 14 amino acids.

This chain joins TRBV7-7 and TRBJ2-1; no firm D call. This CDR3 has 15 amino acids. Germline CDR1 and CDR2: SSHAT and FNYEAQ (reference sequence). The V end was cut by 4 bases, the J end by 5 bases, with 15 bases between. CDR3 residues: CASSYSLGGHNEQFF. In nucleotides, the CDR3 is TGTGCCAGCAGCTACTCACTGGGTGGGCACAATGAGCAGTTCTTC.

This clone was picked up a small number of times. The chain combines TRBV7-9 with TRBJ2-1; TRBD1 might be the D (6 bases). The CDR3 has 13 residues. Trimming removed 3 bases at V and 6 bases at J, with 9 bases between. CDR1 SEHNR and CDR2 FQNEAQ come from the germline V gene (reference sequence). The CDR3 reads CASSLVGGNEQFF. The CDR3 nucleotides read TGTGCCAGCAGCTTGGTAGGGGGCAATGAGCAGTTCTTC.

The V call is TRBV6-6, the J call TRBJ2-2; D may be TRBD2 (6 bases). V lost 8 bases, J lost 3 bases, and 10 bases lay in between. CDR3 length equals 13 residues. The germline gives CDR1 MNHNY, CDR2 SVGAGI (reference sequence). CDR3 bases: TGTGCCAGCTGGTGGGAGGACACCGGGGAGCTGTTTTTT. Its translation: CASWWEDTGELFF.

The gene calls are TRBV24-1 and TRBJ2-5, with D hard to call. The CDR3 length is 12 residues. CDR1 and CDR2 (germline): KGHDR, SFDVKD. The V end lost 3 bases, the J end lost 9 bases, and 10 bases lay between the germline ends. Here the CDR3 DNA reads TGTGCCACCAGTGATCCCAACGAGGCCCAGTACTTC. It specifies CATSDPNEAQYF.

Only a few counts were recorded for this clone. V and J are TRBV18 and TRBJ1-4; 11 bases align to TRBD1. Germline V gene lookup returns CDR1 KGHSH and CDR2 LQKENI. V lost 4 bases, J lost 6 bases, and 1 base stayed unmatched. CDR3 size: 14 residues. In nucleotides, the CDR3 is TGTGCCAGCTCACTGGGACAGGGGGATGAAAAACTGTTTTTT. Protein sequence: CASSLGQGDEKLFF.

This chain links TRBV12-3 or TRBV12-4 with TRBJ1-5; D is ambiguous. The CDR3 extends over 12 amino acids. Trimming removed 6 bases from V and 6 bases from J, with 9 bases in between. The CDR3, as DNA: TGTGCCAGCAGCCCCGGGAGTCAGCCCCAGCATTTT. Encoded protein: CASSPGSQPQHF.

The chain couples TRBV11-3 to TRBJ2-3; 10 nucleotides line up with TRBD1. Losses at the gene ends were 5 bases for V and 1 base for J; bases not matched to a gene: 3. The germline CDR1 and CDR2 sequences are SGHNT and YENEEA. There are 15 residues in the CDR3. As DNA, the CDR3 is TGTGCCAGCAGCCCAGGACAGGGGGGCACAGATACGCAGTATTTT. Its protein is CASSPGQGGTDTQYF.

The chain is built from TRBV21-1 and TRBJ1-3; the table calls TRBD1, which could not be checked here. TRBV21-1 is tagged as a pseudogene. The CDR3 sequence is 20 residues long. Here the CDR3 reads CASSKVGDRGHRLVGNTIYF. CDR3 nucleotide sequence: TGTGCCAGCAGCAAAGTAGGGGACAGGGGGCATCGGTTAGTTGGAAACACCATATATTTT.

This chain uses TRBV7-6 with TRBJ1-5, with TRBD1 matching over 7 bases. Germline trimming cut 5 bases from V and 3 bases from J; bases unmatched to any gene: 4. The CDR3 extends over 14 amino acids. Germline V CDR1 and CDR2: SGHVS, FNYEAQ. CDR3 sequence (DNA): TGTGCCAGCAGCCGGGACAGCGACAATCAGCCCCAGCATTTT. Encoded protein: CASSRDSDNQPQHF.

This chain joins TRBV5-6 and TRBJ1-6; D remains ambiguous. Trimming pared 0 bases from V and 4 bases from J, leaving 5 bases between. The CDR3 is made up of 14 amino acids. Germline values: CDR1 SGHDT, CDR2 YYEEEE. The CDR3 bases are TGTGCCAGCAGCTTGGGCAGATATAATTCACCCCTCCACTTT. Translating gives CASSLGRYNSPLHF. Full variable domain (missing parts from reference TRBV5-6 and TRBJ1-6): DAGVTQSPTHLIKTRGQQVTLRCSPKSGHDTVSWYQQALGQGPQFIFQYYEEEERQRGNFPDRFSGHQFPNYSSELNVNALLLGDSALYLCASSLGRYNSPLHFGNGTRLTVT.

V gene TRBV5-1 combines with J gene TRBJ1-6; D not certain. Trimming took 6 bases from V and 1 from J, leaving 5 bases between them. This CDR3 comprises 13 residues. CDR1 and CDR2 (germline): SGHRS, YFSETQ. CDR3 sequence (DNA): TGCGCCAGCAAACAGTCCTATAATTCACCCCTCCACTTT. This gives the protein CASKQSYNSPLHF.

The chain uses TRBV15 and TRBJ2-7; a weak D match, TRBD2 (5 bases). The V gene lost 2 bases and the J gene lost 5 bases, with 16 bases spanning the gap. The CDR3 has 15 amino acids. CDR1 is LNHNV and CDR2 is YYDKDF in the germline V gene (reference sequence). CDR3 sequence: CATSRTYGVGDEQYF. The CDR3 region has the DNA TGTGCCACCAGCAGAACCTATGGTGTGGGAGACGAGCAGTACTTC.

This clone was detected only a few times. V usage is TRBV5-6 and J usage is TRBJ2-2; D gene uncertain. This CDR3 has 14 residues. The V and J ends lost 3 bases and 0 bases respectively, with 6 bases between them. The germline gives CDR1 SGHDT, CDR2 YYEEEE. Here the CDR3 DNA reads TGTGCCAGCAGCTCAACACCGAACACCGGGGAGCTGTTTTTT. Translation: CASSSTPNTGELFF.